The clone carrying this T cell receptor (beta chain) was seen more than once but under ten times. The data were obtained in a study of memory CD8 T cells in hepatitis C reinfection. Study information: Pre-reinfection samples were taken 55 to 20 weeks before detection.

CDR3 length equals 12 residues. Germline V CDR1 and CDR2: MNHNY, SVGAGI (reference sequence). V lost 6 bases to trimming and J lost 4 bases, with 10 bases between them. Clones were read by immunoSEQ multiplex PCR, and TCRdb kept only the in-frame ones, dropping some. The sample lists 5,000 to 6,500 clones; around 89% were seen once. The time point denotes: pre-reinfection, 55 to 20 weeks before reinfection detection. No in vitro expansion preceded TCR sequencing of the sorted cells. This receptor was taken from a man over 45 with hepatitis C virus infection. The V and J genes are TRBV6-6 and TRBJ2-7, with D possibly TRBD2 on 5 matching bases. The sequenced material came from naive CD8+ T cells sorted from blood. CDR3 coding DNA: TGTGCCAGCAGCCTCGGAGGTTACGAGCAGTACTTC. Protein product: CASSLGGYEQYF.